The 31 T cell receptor beta chains presented below share a single source sample, sequenced in a study of OX40 agonist ivuxolimab in advanced cancers. TCRdb's table, derived via immunoSEQ multiplex PCR, lists solely in-frame clones and lacks some. The sample carries roughly 64,000 clones, 84% recorded once. The sequences come from CD4+ or CD8+ T cells sorted from blood, collected in a trial of the OX40 agonist ivuxolimab. These receptors were obtained from an adult with an advanced solid tumor such as melanoma, head and neck, liver or kidney cancer.

This chain joins TRBV2 and TRBJ1-2, with D possibly matching TRBD1 (6 bases). CDR3 length equals 14 residues. V was clipped by 8 bases and J by 8 bases, with 21 bases between them. Germline-derived CDR1 and CDR2 are SNHLY and FYNNEI. This CDR3 is CASSGNPGARGYTF. For the CDR3, the DNA is TGTGCCAGCTCAGGAAACCCAGGGGCCAGGGGCTACACCTTC. The variable domain in full, with the rest retrieved from reference TRBV2 and TRBJ1-2, is EPEVTQTPSHQVTQMGQEVILRCVPISNHLYFYWYRQILGQKVEFLVSFYNNEISEKSEIFDDQFSVERPDGSNFTLKIRSTKLEDSAMYFCASSGNPGARGYTFGSGTRLTVV.

In DNA, the CDR3 is TGCGCCAGCAGCCCGTGGGGTGGATTAGGGGACGGCACAGATACGCAGTATTTT. Translated: CASSPWGGLGDGTDTQYF. J is TRBJ2-3 and V is TRBV5-1; D might be TRBD1 or TRBD2, each matching 5 bases. This CDR3 region has 18 residues. Germline V gene data show CDR1 as SGHRS and CDR2 as YFSETQ. V was pared by 4 bases and J by 1 base, with 22 bases between.

The V call is TRBV10-3, the J call TRBJ1-1; D is unclear. The CDR3 length is 14 residues. Trimming pared 0 bases from V and 6 bases from J, leaving 11 bases between. Germline CDR1 ENHRY, CDR2 SYGVKD. The CDR3 DNA sequence: TGTGCCATCAGTGAGTCCCCGATCGGGGCTGAAGCTTTCTTT. Translation: CAISESPIGAEAFF.

The V and J genes are TRBV21-1 and TRBJ1-2; TRBD1, the table's D call, lacks a check against the DNA. TRBV21-1 has pseudogene status. This CDR3 has 13 amino acids. CDR3 bases: TGTGCCAGCAGCAAATCCCTCCCAGGTCGCTACACCTTC. Its protein product is CASSKSLPGRYTF.

The chain recombines TRBV5-1 with TRBJ2-2, with 9 bases identical to TRBD1. There are 17 residues in the CDR3. After removal of 4 bases from V and 2 bases from J, the junction contained 9 bases not matched to a gene. CDR1 SGHRS and CDR2 YFSETQ come from the germline V gene. The CDR3 here is CASSLLDRGTNTGELFF. CDR3 in DNA: TGCGCCAGCAGCCTCCTTGACAGGGGGACCAACACCGGGGAGCTGTTTTTT.

The rearrangement joins TRBV7-8 to TRBJ2-3, with a possible D match to TRBD1 (6 bases). The V gene lost 5 bases and the J gene lost 2 bases, with 11 bases spanning the gap. There are 14 residues in the CDR3. Germline values: CDR1 SGHVS, CDR2 FQNEAQ. The CDR3 sequence is CASSPQGFTDTQYF. DNA for the CDR3: TGTGCCAGCAGCCCACAGGGCTTCACAGATACGCAGTATTTT.

This rearrangement joins TRBV5-4 to TRBJ2-1, with D unclear. Trimming left V 1 base short and J 10 bases short, with 9 bases between. CDR1 is SGHNT, CDR2 YYREEE, per germline (reference sequence). The CDR3 consists of 12 residues. CDR3 amino acids: CASSLRAKEQFF. For the CDR3, the DNA is TGTGCCAGCAGCTTGAGAGCCAAGGAGCAGTTCTTC.

The genes are TRBV5-4 and TRBJ1-6, with 7 bases matching TRBD1. The CDR3 totals 15 residues. Germline lookup yields CDR1 SGHNT and CDR2 YYREEE (reference sequence). With 4 bases clipped from V and 5 bases from J, the junction kept 6 bases outside the gene matches. DNA for the CDR3: TGTGCCAGCAGCCGACAGGGTTGGAATAATTCACCCCTCCACTTT. Translated, it gives CASSRQGWNNSPLHF.

This clone was seen only a few times. The rearrangement links TRBV5-5 to TRBJ2-2; D is perhaps TRBD1 (5 bases). The CDR3 runs to 15 residues. Trimming left V 1 base short and J 5 bases short, with 12 bases between. The germline V gene encodes CDR1 SGHKS and CDR2 YYEKEE (reference sequence). The DNA of the CDR3 is TGTGCCAGCAGCTTGAACTGGGGCAAAACCGGGGAGCTGTTTTTT. Translating gives CASSLNWGKTGELFF.

The chain recombines TRBV15 with TRBJ1-3, with D unclear. The germline V and J ends were trimmed by 1 base and 6 bases, with 10 bases remaining between them. The CDR3 runs 14 residues. Germline V gene data show CDR1 as LNHNV and CDR2 as YYDKDF (reference sequence). The CDR3 DNA reads TGTGCCACCAGCAGAGGAGGCCAGGAAAACACCATATATTTT. Amino acid sequence: CATSRGGQENTIYF. The whole variable domain, filled in from reference TRBV15 and TRBJ1-3, reads DAMVIQNPRYQVTQFGKPVTLSCSQTLNHNVMYWYQQKSSQAPKLLFHYYDKDFNNEADTPDNFQSRRPNTSFCFLDIRSPGLGDTAMYLCATSRGGQENTIYFGEGSWLTVV.

The chain couples TRBV11-3 to TRBJ2-5; D perhaps matches TRBD2 (6 bases). The germline V gene has CDR1 SGHNT and CDR2 YENEEA. The germline V and J ends were trimmed by 1 base and 5 bases, with 23 bases remaining between them. This CDR3 contains 18 residues. The CDR3 DNA is TGTGCCAGCAGCTTAGGCCTACCCTCTGGCGGCGGAGGGGAGACCCAGTACTTC. The encoded protein is CASSLGLPSGGGGETQYF.

J is TRBJ1-2 and V is TRBV19; 7 bases agree with TRBD1. CDR1 and CDR2 (germline): LNHDA, SQIVND (reference sequence). V shed 3 bases, J shed 5 bases, and the junction held 6 bases outside the gene matches. The CDR3 loop spans 14 amino acids. Here the CDR3 reads CASSIDRDWYGYTF. The CDR3, as DNA: TGTGCCAGTAGTATCGACAGGGACTGGTATGGCTACACCTTC.

The chain uses TRBV29-1 and TRBJ2-3; D is possibly TRBD2 (6 bases). There are 13 residues in the CDR3. Germline V gene lookup returns CDR1 SQVTM and CDR2 ANQGSEA. V lost 7 bases, J lost 4 bases, and 15 bases lay in between. The CDR3 protein is CSAKTTSSDTQYF. CDR3 nucleotides: TGCAGCGCCAAAACGACTAGTTCAGATACGCAGTATTTT.

This chain's CDR3 is CASSAGTVYQPQHF. The CDR3 region has the DNA TGTGCCAGCTCAGCCGGGACGGTGTATCAGCCCCAGCATTTT. The chain couples TRBV18 to TRBJ1-5, with TRBD1 as a possible D gene (5 bases). This CDR3 is 14 amino acids long. The V gene lost 5 bases and the J gene lost 5 bases, with 13 bases spanning the gap. Germline values: CDR1 KGHSH, CDR2 LQKENI.

The V gene is TRBV4-1, the J gene TRBJ2-3; D could derive from TRBD1 or TRBD2 (5 bases each). CDR3 length: 16 residues. V gave up 4 bases and J gave up 4 bases, with 18 bases separating them. Germline V gene lookup returns CDR1 MGHRA and CDR2 YSYEKL. CDR3 DNA sequence: TGCGCCAGCAGCCTGCTACCGGGGCCTCGAGCAGATACGCAGTATTTT. Protein sequence: CASSLLPGPRADTQYF.

This clone appeared a few times. This chain joins TRBV7-2 and TRBJ2-1; 8 nucleotides align to TRBD2. The CDR3 is made up of 13 amino acids. In germline, CDR1 is SGHTA, CDR2 FQGNSA. V shed 8 bases, J shed 1 base, and the junction held 1 base outside the gene matches. As DNA, the CDR3 is TGTGCCAGCGGGACTAGATCCTACAATGAGCAGTTCTTC. This codes for CASGTRSYNEQFF.

The J gene is TRBJ1-2, the V gene TRBV10-3; D gene ambiguous. The germline V gene has CDR1 ENHRY and CDR2 SYGVKD. Trimming took off 10 bases at V and 2 bases at J, with 23 bases between the two ends. This CDR3 spans 16 amino acids. This CDR3 is CATRFTGSRGNYGYTF. Here the CDR3 DNA reads TGTGCCACCCGTTTTACGGGGTCTCGAGGCAACTATGGCTACACCTTC.

This clone was seen a few times. This chain links TRBV5-8 with TRBJ1-6; D gene ambiguous. CDR1 and CDR2 (germline): SGHTS, YDEGEE. This CDR3 contains 8 residues. V lost 1 base and J 16 bases, leaving 0 bases between the germline ends. CDR3 region: CASSLLHF. The CDR3 coding sequence is TGTGCCAGCAGCTTGCTCCACTTT.

The chain carries TRBV7-2 and TRBJ1-1; TRBD1 matches at 10 bases. V shed 3 bases and J 6 bases; nucleotides not matched to a gene: 4. Germline V lookup: CDR1 SGHTA, CDR2 FQGNSA. This CDR3 region has 14 residues. In DNA, the CDR3 is TGTGCCAGCAGCTTCTGGACAGGGGGTCCTGAAGCTTTCTTT. It yields the protein CASSFWTGGPEAFF.

V is TRBV7-3 and J is TRBJ1-1, with 8 bases lining up with TRBD1. The CDR3 covers 13 residues. CDR1 and CDR2 from the germline V gene are SGHTA and FQGTGA. V lost 3 bases and J lost 4; bases outside the gene matches: 1. This chain's CDR3 is CASSFTGGTEAFF. The CDR3 DNA reads TGTGCCAGCAGCTTTACAGGGGGCACTGAAGCTTTCTTT. The complete variable domain, with remaining parts taken from reference TRBV7-3 and TRBJ1-1, reads GAGVSQTPSNKVTEKGKYVELRCDPISGHTALYWYRQSLGQGPEFLIYFQGTGAADDSGLPNDRFFAVRPEGSVSTLKIQRTERGDSAVYLCASSFTGGTEAFFGQGTRLTVV.

This chain connects TRBV28 to TRBJ2-1; 8 bases match TRBD2. Germline CDR1 and CDR2: MDHEN and SYDVKM. V lost 7 bases, J lost 3 bases, and 8 bases stayed unmatched. The CDR3 totals 15 residues. The CDR3: CASNRAGANYNEQFF. For the CDR3, the DNA is TGTGCCAGCAACCGAGCGGGAGCAAACTACAATGAGCAGTTCTTC.

This clone was picked up one time. The chain links TRBV11-2 to TRBJ2-5, with TRBD2 identical over 12 bases. CDR1 and CDR2 (germline): SGHAT, FQNNGV. The CDR3 sequence is 16 residues long. J lost 0 bases, V lost 4 bases, and 3 bases had no gene match. This CDR3 reads CASSSGLAGYQETQYF. The CDR3 DNA reads TGTGCCAGCAGCTCCGGACTAGCGGGGTACCAAGAGACCCAGTACTTC.

The V and J genes are TRBV7-6 and TRBJ1-1; D unclear. V gave up 3 bases and J gave up 0 bases, with 11 bases separating them. This CDR3 has 15 residues. Germline CDR1 is SGHVS and CDR2 is FNYEAQ. The CDR3 region has the DNA TGTGCCAGCAGCTTGGGCGGGGTACTGAACACTGAAGCTTTCTTT. Residues: CASSLGGVLNTEAFF.

This clone was counted between two and nine times. Here the CDR3 reads CASSLAVGTGVTRTEAFF. As DNA, the CDR3 is TGCGCCAGCAGCTTGGCCGTAGGGACAGGGGTGACCCGCACTGAAGCTTTCTTT. The chain links TRBV5-1 to TRBJ1-1; 10 bases match TRBD1. Germline CDR1 and CDR2: SGHRS and YFSETQ. The CDR3 covers 18 residues. Unmatched junction bases numbered 12, after V lost 0 bases and J lost 4 bases.

The chain links TRBV11-2 to TRBJ1-1, with 7 positions matching TRBD1. Per the germline V gene, CDR1 is SGHAT and CDR2 is FQNNGV. The junction had 5 bases not matched to a gene; V was cut back by 2 bases and J by 5 bases. This CDR3 has 14 residues. The CDR3 spells CASSLWTGSTEAFF. CDR3 sequence (DNA): TGTGCCAGCAGCTTATGGACAGGATCTACTGAAGCTTTCTTT. Supplemented by reference TRBV11-2 and TRBJ1-1, the full variable domain reads EAGVAQSPRYKIIEKRQSVAFWCNPISGHATLYWYQQILGQGPKLLIQFQNNGVVDDSQLPKDRFSAERLKGVDSTLKIQPAKLEDSAVYLCASSLWTGSTEAFFGQGTRLTVV.

V and J are TRBV18 and TRBJ2-5; tentatively, D is TRBD1 (6 bases). V lost 3 bases and J 5 bases, leaving 13 bases between the germline ends. The CDR3 sequence is 14 residues long. Germline CDR1 KGHSH, CDR2 LQKENI. CDR3 sequence (DNA): TGTGCCAGCTCACCTACAGGGTCGCGGGAGACCCAGTACTTC. Translated: CASSPTGSRETQYF.

This rearrangement joins TRBV2 to TRBJ2-1, with 8 bases identical to TRBD2. V lost 0 bases to trimming and J lost 6 bases; unmatched junction nucleotides: 7. The V gene's germline CDR1 is SNHLY and CDR2 FYNNEI. The CDR3 consists of 16 residues. The CDR3 nucleotides read TGTGCCAGCAGTGAAGCATATTTCGGGGGGGTCAATGAGCAGTTCTTC. This gives the protein CASSEAYFGGVNEQFF.

The chain combines TRBV28 with TRBJ2-5, with D maybe TRBD1 (6 bases). Germline lookup yields CDR1 MDHEN and CDR2 SYDVKM. The CDR3 is made up of 13 amino acids. The V gene lost 8 bases and the J gene lost 2 bases, with 12 bases spanning the gap. The CDR3 loop reads CASWAGAQETQYF. The CDR3 DNA follows: TGTGCCAGCTGGGCAGGGGCACAAGAGACCCAGTACTTC.

V gene TRBV11-2 combines with J gene TRBJ2-5; D gene uncertain. V was cut by 4 bases and J by 2 bases, with 2 bases left in between. Germline V lookup: CDR1 SGHAT, CDR2 FQNNGV. CDR3 length: 11 amino acids. CDR3 in amino acids: CASSWQETQYF. In nucleotides, the CDR3 is TGTGCCAGCAGCTGGCAAGAGACCCAGTACTTC.

V gene TRBV18 combines with J gene TRBJ2-7; D is possibly TRBD2 (6 bases). Germline-derived CDR1 and CDR2 are KGHSH and LQKENI. The V end was cut by 6 bases, the J end by 2 bases, with 20 bases between. CDR3 length equals 16 residues. CDR3 nucleotides: TGTGCCAGCTCTCGACGGGGCGGGATGACCGCCTACGAGCAGTACTTC. The encoded protein is CASSRRGGMTAYEQYF. Full variable domain (remainder filled in from reference TRBV18 and TRBJ2-7): NAGVMQNPRHLVRRRGQEARLRCSPMKGHSHVYWYRQLPEEGLKFMVYLQKENIIDESGMPKERFSAEFPKEGPSILRIQQVVRGDSAAYFCASSRRGGMTAYEQYFGPGTRLTVT.

This chain links TRBV4-1 with TRBJ1-3; no definite D call. The length of the CDR3 is 16 residues. Germline V CDR1 and CDR2: MGHRA, YSYEKL. Between the trimmed V and J ends, which lost 1 base and 0 bases, there was a span of 10 bases. CDR3 residues: CASSQGLQNSGNTIYF. The CDR3 DNA reads TGCGCCAGCAGCCAAGGGTTGCAGAACTCTGGAAACACCATATATTTT.